The 16 T cell receptor beta chains listed next were all sequenced from one sample in a study of T cells in localized non-small cell lung cancer. The repertoire was sequenced with immunoSEQ multiplex PCR; TCRdb's copy has only in-frame clones and lacks some. The repertoire consists of about 33,000 clones, with about four fifths occurring once and the leading ten covering 35% to 40%. Source: peripheral blood, taken before any cancer treatment. The receptor source for this set is a male donor at least 60 years old with stage II squamous cell lung carcinoma.

J is TRBJ1-3 and V is TRBV6-7; D gene ambiguous. TRBV6-7 is annotated as an ORF whose role is uncertain. V was clipped by 0 bases and J by 0 bases, with 9 bases between them. The CDR3 totals 16 residues. The CDR3 bases are TGTGCCAGCAGTTACTCGAGCGCCGGCTCTGGAAACACCATATATTTT. It translates to CASSYSSAGSGNTIYF.

The chain combines TRBV5-5 with TRBJ1-1; 9 nucleotides align to TRBD1. V shed 4 bases, J shed 4 bases, and the junction held 2 bases outside the gene matches. CDR3 length: 13 residues. The V gene's germline CDR1 is SGHKS and CDR2 YYEKEE (reference sequence). This chain's CDR3 is CASSQQGATEAFF. As DNA, the CDR3 is TGTGCCAGCAGCCAACAGGGGGCCACTGAAGCTTTCTTT.

The CDR3 loop reads CSVEEDRTSSYNEQFF. The CDR3, as DNA: TGCAGCGTTGAAGAGGACCGAACCAGCTCCTACAATGAGCAGTTCTTC. The chain has TRBV29-1 and TRBJ2-1; D is unclear. From germline, CDR1 is SQVTM and CDR2 ANQGSEA. This CDR3 is built from 16 residues. The V gene lost 0 bases and the J gene lost 0 bases, with 12 bases spanning the gap.

The gene calls are TRBV19 and TRBJ1-2; D is perhaps TRBD1 (5 bases). V was trimmed by 7 bases and J by 8 bases, leaving 20 bases between them. The CDR3 length is 14 residues. CDR1 is LNHDA and CDR2 is SQIVND in the germline V gene (reference sequence). CDR3 DNA: TGTGCCAGTACCTCCCCGGGGGACTACATCGGCTACACCTTC. Its protein product is CASTSPGDYIGYTF.

V and J are TRBV7-3 and TRBJ1-1, with 12 bases aligning to TRBD1. Trimming removed 5 bases from V and 1 base from J; junction bases left unmatched: 8. The CDR3 has 17 residues. Germline V gene lookup returns CDR1 SGHTA and CDR2 FQGTGA. The CDR3 here is CASSAGTGGFRNTEAFF. CDR3 nucleotide sequence: TGTGCCAGCAGCGCCGGGACAGGGGGCTTTCGGAACACTGAAGCTTTCTTT.

The V gene is TRBV7-6, the J gene TRBJ1-5; 7 bases map to TRBD1. The CDR3 extends over 18 amino acids. V dropped 6 bases and J dropped 1; count of bases not matched to a gene: 15. Germline lookup yields CDR1 SGHVS and CDR2 FNYEAQ. The CDR3 is CASSVSPRSGGSNQPQHF. CDR3 DNA: TGTGCCAGCAGTGTAAGCCCTAGGTCAGGGGGAAGCAATCAGCCCCAGCATTTT.

The chain uses TRBV30 and TRBJ1-1; D is uncertain. Trimming left V 4 bases short and J 4 bases short, with 10 bases between. The germline V gene encodes CDR1 GTSNPN and CDR2 SVGIG (reference sequence). The CDR3 totals 12 residues. This CDR3 is CAWKRASTEAFF. The CDR3 DNA is TGTGCCTGGAAACGGGCGAGCACTGAAGCTTTCTTT.

This chain joins TRBV19 and TRBJ1-4, with D possibly being TRBD1 (5 bases). CDR3 size: 15 residues. Trimming shortened V by 5 bases and J by 7 bases, and 17 bases separated the two germline ends. The germline V gene encodes CDR1 LNHDA and CDR2 SQIVND (reference sequence). The CDR3 DNA is TGTGCCAGTAGTCCCCAGGGAGGAGCGCGTGAAAAACTGTTTTTT. It codes for CASSPQGGAREKLFF.

The V and J genes are TRBV30 and TRBJ2-3; TRBD2 matches at 10 bases. With V trimmed by 4 bases and J by 5 bases, 6 bases remained unmatched. Germline V gene data show CDR1 as GTSNPN and CDR2 as SVGIG (reference sequence). The CDR3 is 14 amino acids. The CDR3, as DNA: TGTGCCTGGAACAAGCGGGGGGGAAGAGATACGCAGTATTTT. Its protein is CAWNKRGGRDTQYF.

The chain is built from TRBV19 and TRBJ2-2; no definite D call. Germline assignment: CDR1 LNHDA and CDR2 SQIVND (reference sequence). V lost 3 bases to trimming and J lost 0 bases, with 5 bases between them. There are 14 residues in the CDR3. CDR3 region: CASSIPTNTGELFF. CDR3 DNA sequence: TGTGCCAGTAGTATCCCCACGAACACCGGGGAGCTGTTTTTT.

This clone came up once. V gene TRBV11-2 combines with J gene TRBJ2-6; 7 bases line up with TRBD2. Germline lookup yields CDR1 SGHAT and CDR2 FQNNGV. V shed 5 bases, J shed 4 bases, and the junction held 5 bases outside the gene matches. This CDR3 region has 15 residues. CDR3 DNA: TGTGCCAGCAGCCCCTGGGAGGGGGGGGCCAACGTCCTGACTTTC. The encoded protein is CASSPWEGGANVLTF.

The chain recombines TRBV6-6 with TRBJ1-6; 11 bases are shared with TRBD1. Germline trimming cut 7 bases from V and 7 bases from J; bases unmatched to any gene: 9. This CDR3 has 16 residues. Germline V gives CDR1 MNHNY, CDR2 SVGAGI (reference sequence). The CDR3 region is CASTLSGTGGNSPLHF. In DNA, the CDR3 is TGTGCCAGCACCCTTAGCGGGACAGGGGGGAATTCACCCCTCCACTTT.

The J gene is TRBJ1-2, the V gene TRBV6-1, with unresolved D. V dropped 10 bases and J dropped 8 bases, with 17 bases sitting between them. Germline assignment: CDR1 MNHNS and CDR2 SASEGT. The CDR3 is 12 residues long. The CDR3 DNA sequence: TGTGCCACCACAGATCGGACTGGAGGCTACACCTTC. This translates into CATTDRTGGYTF.

This chain links TRBV2 with TRBJ2-5; 9 bases are shared with TRBD1. Per germline, CDR1 SNHLY and CDR2 FYNNEI. This CDR3 spans 15 amino acids. V lost 1 base to trimming and J lost 4 bases; unmatched junction nucleotides: 4. The CDR3 region is CASSEEDRGRETQYF. Written as DNA, the CDR3 is TGTGCCAGCAGTGAAGAAGACAGGGGGAGAGAGACCCAGTACTTC.

The V gene is TRBV7-2, the J gene TRBJ1-5; TRBD1 agrees at 7 bases. This CDR3 has 15 residues. Germline CDR1 SGHTA, CDR2 FQGNSA. The ends lost 2 bases at V and 5 bases at J; junction bases unmatched: 6. This CDR3 is CASSLNSGGDQPQHF. DNA of the CDR3: TGTGCCAGCAGCTTAAATTCAGGGGGAGATCAGCCCCAGCATTTT.

V and J are TRBV7-2 and TRBJ2-2, with D unclear. V shed 5 bases and J shed 6 bases, with 16 bases lying between them. CDR3 length: 15 residues. Germline-derived CDR1 and CDR2 are SGHTA and FQGNSA. CDR3 loop: CASSGNPGGPGELFF. CDR3 coding DNA: TGTGCCAGCAGCGGGAATCCAGGTGGGCCCGGGGAGCTGTTTTTT.